This TCR beta chain was retrieved from a study of response to subunit inactivated influenza vaccine (dated by TCRdb to between 2017 and 2018). Study-wide context: The study used deep quantitative T cell receptor repertoire profiling to track responses to a trivalent subunit inactivated influenza vaccine. What the research found in general, with its limitations: According to the authors, only a limited number of new T cells may be recruited by each seasonal influenza vaccination.

In its sample, this clonotype was seen a few times. This clone's antigen is unknown. No clone much larger than this one lies a single base away; base qualities are absent. The V end gives up 6 bases and the J end 1 base, leaving 17 bases in the junction not matched to a gene. Including the terminal cysteine and phenylalanine, the CDR3 comprises 17 residues. Just the 51-base CDR3 DNA is kept, in frame starting at base 1. Sequences DFQATT (CDR1) and SNEGSKA (CDR2) are obtained from the germline V gene (reference sequence). The method behind the library was RT-PCR. Instrument on record: Illumina HiSeq 2500. TCRdb reran the public reads through fastp at Q25 and MiXCR, keeping productive beta chains. Rows are unified per CDR3 protein, each entry keeping the most common DNA and genes. The table for this sample lists 490,000 or so distinct CDR3 sequences; approximately 7.1% of them were counted only once. Jointly, the top ten make up 10% to 15% of the sample.

This receptor was taken from a man between 50 and 75 years old who received an inactivated influenza vaccine. Donor details come from another sample of the same person, matched by shared clones. The chain employs TRBV20-1 and TRBJ1-1; 7 central nucleotides agree with TRBD1. This material consisted of PBMCs from blood, taken around 25 months after vaccination. The DNA sequence is TGCAGTGCCCTCGGGGGAAGGGGGCGAAGGAGGAACACTGAAGCTTTCTTT. Its translation reads: CSALGGRGRRRNTEAFF.